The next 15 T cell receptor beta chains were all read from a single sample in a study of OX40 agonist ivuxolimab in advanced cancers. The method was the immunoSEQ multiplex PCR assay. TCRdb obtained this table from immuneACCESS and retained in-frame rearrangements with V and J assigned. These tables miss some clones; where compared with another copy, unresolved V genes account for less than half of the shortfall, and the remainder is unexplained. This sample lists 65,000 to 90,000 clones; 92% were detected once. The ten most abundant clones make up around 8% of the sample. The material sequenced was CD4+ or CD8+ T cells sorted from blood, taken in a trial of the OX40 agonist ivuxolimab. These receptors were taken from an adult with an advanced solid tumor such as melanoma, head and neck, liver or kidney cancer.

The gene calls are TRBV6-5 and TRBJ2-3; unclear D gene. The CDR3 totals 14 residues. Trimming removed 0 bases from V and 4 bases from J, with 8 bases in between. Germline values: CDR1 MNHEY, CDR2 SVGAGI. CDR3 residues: CASSYSRWADTQYF. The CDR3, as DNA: TGTGCCAGCAGTTACTCGAGGTGGGCAGATACGCAGTATTTT.

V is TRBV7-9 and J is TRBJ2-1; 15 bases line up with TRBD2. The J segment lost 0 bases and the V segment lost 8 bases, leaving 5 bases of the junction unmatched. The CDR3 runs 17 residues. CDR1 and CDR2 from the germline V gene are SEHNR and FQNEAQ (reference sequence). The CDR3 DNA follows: TGTGCCAGCGCGAGGACTAGCGGGGGGGCCTCCTACAATGAGCAGTTCTTC. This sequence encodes CASARTSGGASYNEQFF.

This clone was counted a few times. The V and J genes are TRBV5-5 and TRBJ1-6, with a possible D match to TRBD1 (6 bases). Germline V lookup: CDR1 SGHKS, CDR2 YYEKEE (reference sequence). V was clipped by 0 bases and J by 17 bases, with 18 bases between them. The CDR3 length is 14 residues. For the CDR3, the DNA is TGTGCCAGCAGCTTGGCCGGAGACAGGCCGGGGATCCACTTT. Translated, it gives CASSLAGDRPGIHF.

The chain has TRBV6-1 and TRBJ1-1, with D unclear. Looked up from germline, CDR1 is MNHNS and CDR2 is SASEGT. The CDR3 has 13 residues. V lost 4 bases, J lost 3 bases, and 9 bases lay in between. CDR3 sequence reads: CASSVLADTEAFF. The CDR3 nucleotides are TGTGCCAGCAGTGTTTTGGCCGACACTGAAGCTTTCTTT.

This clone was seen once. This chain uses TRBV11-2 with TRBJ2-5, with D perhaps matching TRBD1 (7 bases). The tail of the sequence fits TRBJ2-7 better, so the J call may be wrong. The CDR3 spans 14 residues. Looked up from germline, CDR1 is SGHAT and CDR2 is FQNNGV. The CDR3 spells CASRSRGESYEQYF. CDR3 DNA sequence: TGTGCCAGTCGTAGCAGGGGGGAATCCTACGAGCAGTACTTC.

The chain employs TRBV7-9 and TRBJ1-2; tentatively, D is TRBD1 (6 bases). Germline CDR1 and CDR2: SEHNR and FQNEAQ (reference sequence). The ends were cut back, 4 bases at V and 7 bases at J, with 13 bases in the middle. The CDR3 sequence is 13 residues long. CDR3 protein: CASSSPGGAGYTF. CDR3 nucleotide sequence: TGTGCCAGCAGCTCCCCGGGGGGGGCTGGCTACACCTTC.

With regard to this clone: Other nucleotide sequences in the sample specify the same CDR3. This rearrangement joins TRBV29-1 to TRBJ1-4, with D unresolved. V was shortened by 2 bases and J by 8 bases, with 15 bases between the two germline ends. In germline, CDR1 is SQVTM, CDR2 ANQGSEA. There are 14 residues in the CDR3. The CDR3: CSVEPGFGSEKLFF. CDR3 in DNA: TGCAGCGTTGAACCGGGCTTTGGGTCCGAAAAACTGTTTTTT.

The CDR3 here is CASSQTRTLGEQYF. In nucleotides, the CDR3 is TGCGCCAGCAGCCAGACACGGACCCTCGGCGAGCAGTACTTC. The chain carries TRBV4-1 and TRBJ2-7; D unclear. This CDR3 contains 14 residues. CDR1 and CDR2 from the germline V gene are MGHRA and YSYEKL. Trimming removed 3 bases from V and 6 bases from J, with 15 bases in between.

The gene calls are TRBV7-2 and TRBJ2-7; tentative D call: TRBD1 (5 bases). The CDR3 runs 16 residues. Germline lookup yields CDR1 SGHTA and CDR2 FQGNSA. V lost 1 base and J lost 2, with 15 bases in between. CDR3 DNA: TGTGCCAGCAGCTTAGGTTTCTGGGGCAATGCCTACGAGCAGTACTTC. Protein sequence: CASSLGFWGNAYEQYF. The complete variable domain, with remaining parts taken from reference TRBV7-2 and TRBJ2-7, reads GAGVSQSPSNKVTEKGKDVELRCDPISGHTALYWYRQSLGQGLEFLIYFQGNSAPDKSGLPSDRFSAERTGGSVSTLTIQRTQQEDSAVYLCASSLGFWGNAYEQYFGPGTRLTVT.

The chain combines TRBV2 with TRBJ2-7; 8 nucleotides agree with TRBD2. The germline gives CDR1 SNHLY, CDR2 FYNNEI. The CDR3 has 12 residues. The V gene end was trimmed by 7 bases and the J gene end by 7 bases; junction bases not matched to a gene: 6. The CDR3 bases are TGTGCCAGCACCCCGGGAGGGTCAGAGCAGTACTTC. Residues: CASTPGGSEQYF.

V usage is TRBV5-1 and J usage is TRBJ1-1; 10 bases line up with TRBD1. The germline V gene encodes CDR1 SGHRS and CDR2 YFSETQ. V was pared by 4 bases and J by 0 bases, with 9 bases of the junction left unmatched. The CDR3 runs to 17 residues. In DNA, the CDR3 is TGCGCCAGCAGCCCACCCGGGACAGGGGACTTGAACACTGAAGCTTTCTTT. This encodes CASSPPGTGDLNTEAFF.

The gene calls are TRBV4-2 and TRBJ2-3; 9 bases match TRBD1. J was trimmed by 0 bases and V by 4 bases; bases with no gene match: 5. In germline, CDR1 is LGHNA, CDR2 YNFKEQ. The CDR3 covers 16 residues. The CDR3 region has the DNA TGTGCCAGCAGCCTGGGGACAGGGTCGAGCACAGATACGCAGTATTTT. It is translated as CASSLGTGSSTDTQYF.

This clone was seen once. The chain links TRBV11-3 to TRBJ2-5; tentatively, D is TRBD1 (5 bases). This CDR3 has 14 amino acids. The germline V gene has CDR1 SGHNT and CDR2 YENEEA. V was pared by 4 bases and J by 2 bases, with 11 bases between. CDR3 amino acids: CASSSRQMQETQYF. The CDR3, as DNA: TGTGCCAGCAGCTCACGACAGATGCAAGAGACCCAGTACTTC.

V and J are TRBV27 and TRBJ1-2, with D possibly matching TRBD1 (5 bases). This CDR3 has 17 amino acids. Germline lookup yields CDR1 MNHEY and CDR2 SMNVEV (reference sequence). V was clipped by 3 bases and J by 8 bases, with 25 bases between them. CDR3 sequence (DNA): TGTGCCAGCAGTTTTTCCCTTTGGGAGGGGTTGGAACGGGGCTACACCTTC. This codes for CASSFSLWEGLERGYTF.

The CDR3 sequence is CASSVFTGPETQYF. The CDR3 bases are TGTGCCAGCAGCGTATTCACGGGGCCAGAGACCCAGTACTTC. The genes are TRBV9 and TRBJ2-5; D is tentatively TRBD1 or TRBD2 (5 bases each). Germline V CDR1 and CDR2: SGDLS, YYNGEE. Trimming removed 1 base from V and 4 bases from J, with 11 bases in between. The length of the CDR3 is 14 residues.